The rows below give T cell receptor beta chains drawn from one sample of a study of cytomegalovirus exposure and HLA in healthy donors. Here immunoSEQ multiplex PCR was the method, and the copy in TCRdb shows in-frame clones only, minus some. The sample holds about 180,000 clones, 70% to 85% seen once. Sequences were obtained from PBMCs. The receptors come from a man younger than 35 in good health and CMV-seronegative. Each CDR3 is given with its conserved first and last residue. The D gene is left open where the match is weak. Size is stated for part of the rows, as once, few or many counts, or as a class when the clone is expanded.

CDR3aa	CDR3nt	j_gene	abundance	d_gene	v_gene
CASSPTGETQYF	TGTGCCAGCAGCCCTACGGGAGAGACCCAGTACTTC	TRBJ2-5	NA	NA	TRBV9
CASGVRSEGSYEQYF	TGTGCCAGTGGAGTTAGGTCCGAGGGCTCCTACGAGCAGTACTTC	TRBJ2-7	NA	NA	TRBV19
CASMVGFSQETQYF	TGTGCCAGCATGGTCGGGTTTTCCCAAGAGACCCAGTACTTC	TRBJ2-5	NA	NA	TRBV28
CSVEVQGAKSPYEQYF	TGCAGCGTTGAAGTTCAGGGGGCTAAGTCCCCCTACGAGCAGTACTTC	TRBJ2-7	NA	TRBD1	TRBV29-1
CASSSGGRDNQPQHF	TGCGCCAGCAGCAGCGGGGGACGGGACAATCAGCCCCAGCATTTT	TRBJ1-5	NA	NA	TRBV5-1
CASRIQGAGDGAFF	TGTGCCAGTAGGATACAGGGGGCGGGGGATGGAGCTTTCTTT	TRBJ1-1	NA	TRBD1	TRBV19
CASNDRVPNQPQHF	TGTGCCAGTAACGACAGGGTTCCCAATCAGCCCCAGCATTTT	TRBJ1-5	NA	TRBD1	TRBV19
CGGSGVADTQYF	TGCGGAGGAAGCGGAGTCGCAGATACGCAGTATTTT	TRBJ2-3	NA	NA	TRBV29-1
CAGRGQHSGNTIYF	TGTGCCGGCCGAGGACAGCACTCTGGAAACACCATATATTTT	TRBJ1-3	NA	NA	TRBV7-2
CASLSPGGRGAYTF	TGTGCCAGCTTATCTCCGGGGGGCCGCGGTGCCTACACCTTC	TRBJ1-2	once	NA	TRBV27
CASSFWRGGHNEQFF	TGTGCCAGCAGCTTCTGGCGGGGGGGGCACAATGAGCAGTTCTTC	TRBJ2-1	NA	TRBD2	TRBV7-2
CSSSPGVSPLHF	TGTTCCAGCAGCCCAGGGGTCTCACCCCTCCACTTT	TRBJ1-6	NA	NA	TRBV7-9
CASSHDRQGIVETNEKLFF	TGTGCCAGCAGTCACGATAGACAGGGGATAGTCGAAACTAATGAAAAACTGTTTTTT	TRBJ1-4	NA	TRBD1	TRBV7-9
CASSLGDSLRRETQYF	TGTGCCAGCAGCTTGGGGGACTCCCTTAGGCGGGAGACCCAGTACTTC	TRBJ2-5	NA	NA	TRBV7-6
CASSFCPNEQFF	TGTGCCAGCAGCTTTTGTCCGAATGAGCAGTTCTTC	TRBJ2-1	NA	NA	TRBV12-1
CASSYSGQGSGELFF	TGTGCCAGCAGTTACTCGGGACAGGGCAGCGGGGAGCTGTTTTTT	TRBJ2-2	once	TRBD1	TRBV6-5
CSVEDRYNEQFF	TGCAGCGTGGAAGACAGGTACAATGAGCAGTTCTTC	TRBJ2-1	NA	NA	TRBV29-1
CASSAPGQLKGYTF	TGTGCCAGCAGCGCCCCGGGACAGCTTAAAGGCTACACCTTC	TRBJ1-2	NA	TRBD1	TRBV7-9
CASSQDPTSYEQYF	TGCGCCAGCAGCCAAGACCCGACTTCCTACGAGCAGTACTTC	TRBJ2-7	few	NA	TRBV4-1
CASSSGTGEPQHF	TGCGCCAGCAGCTCGGGGACAGGGGAACCCCAGCATTTT	TRBJ1-5	NA	TRBD1	TRBV5-1
CASSGDRGGTGELFF	TGTGCCAGCAGCGGGGACAGGGGCGGCACCGGGGAGCTGTTTTTT	TRBJ2-2	NA	TRBD1	TRBV9
CASSIGQVAYEQYF	TGTGCCAGTAGTATAGGGCAGGTCGCCTACGAGCAGTACTTC	TRBJ2-7	NA	NA	TRBV19
CASTPLWPYSTDTQYF	TGTGCCAGCACTCCCCTTTGGCCTTATAGCACAGATACGCAGTATTTT	TRBJ2-3	NA	NA	TRBV2
CASCGLEADTQYF	TGTGCCAGCTGCGGACTAGAAGCAGATACGCAGTATTTT	TRBJ2-3	once	TRBD2	TRBV2
CASSLTGGHEQFF	TGTGCCAGCAGCTTAACAGGGGGCCATGAGCAGTTCTTC	TRBJ2-1	NA	TRBD1	TRBV7-3
CASSSWGGSHYEQYF	TGTGCCAGCAGCTCTTGGGGCGGCTCCCACTACGAGCAGTACTTC	TRBJ2-7	NA	NA	TRBV5-4
CASSSRRGAETQYF	TGTGCCAGCAGTTCCCGCCGGGGGGCTGAGACCCAGTACTTC	TRBJ2-5	few	NA	TRBV27
CASSPTSGGVRELFF	TGTGCCAGTAGCCCAACTAGCGGGGGGGTCCGGGAGCTGTTTTTT	TRBJ2-2	NA	TRBD2	TRBV19
CASSLDRTGEQFF	TGTGCCAGCAGCTTAGATCGAACGGGTGAGCAGTTCTTC	TRBJ2-1	NA	NA	TRBV11-2
CASSQDFQGFHGYTF	TGCGCCAGCAGCCAAGATTTTCAGGGGTTCCATGGCTACACCTTC	TRBJ1-2	NA	NA	TRBV4-1